This TCR beta chain was identified during a study of cytomegalovirus exposure and HLA in healthy donors. Study at large: The approximately 110 validation repertoires used a platform that matched the one used for the approximately 620 first-cohort repertoires, as a later analysis reported.

V trimming: 0 bases; J trimming: 5 bases; junction bases outside the gene matches: 6. Germline-derived CDR1 and CDR2 are LGHNA and YSLEER. The CDR3 has 18 residues. General study results and limits: The study found most TCR sequences rare, yet found some public TCRs in many donors. Cytomegalovirus status was reportedly diagnosed by the classifier with high sensitivity and specificity. Listed as cytomegalovirus-associated were about 160 TCR beta chains.

A note on this clone: Its antigen remains unidentified.

TCRdb's table, derived via immunoSEQ multiplex PCR, lists solely in-frame clones and lacks some. The data show under 150,000 clones, about 87% seen once. This TCR came from a woman under 30 in good health and CMV-seronegative. Sequenced sample: PBMCs. The chain is built from TRBV4-3 and TRBJ2-5, with 16 positions matching TRBD2. The CDR3 here is CASSQEGLAGGPRETQYF. DNA of the CDR3: TGCGCCAGCAGCCAAGAGGGACTAGCGGGAGGGCCGCGGGAGACCCAGTACTTC.